In its sample, the clone carrying this T cell receptor (beta chain) was seen a few times. The sample belongs to a study of blood T cell repertoires in COVID-19. Across the study: Acute-phase and convalescent COVID-19 samples originated in the United States, Italy and Spain. PBMCs, B-cell-depleted T cells, or T cells were the source of the cDNA or gDNA that made up the material.

Original handling: Estimation of nucleated cell counts relied on the amplification of reference gene primers. Method: immunoSEQ multiplex PCR; TCRdb's copy keeps in-frame clones and lacks some. The DNA was the basis for D and trimming; V, J and clone size are from that table. In the table there are 53,000 or so clones, approximately 80% of which are singletons. Trimming removed 2 bases at V and 6 bases at J, with 9 bases between. Germline V CDR1 and CDR2: SGHKS, YYEKEE (reference sequence). This CDR3 region has 12 residues. J is TRBJ2-7 and V is TRBV5-5; D call uncertain. The receptor's source is a man in his fifties with active or convalescent COVID-19. The sequencing input was peripheral blood. CDR3 sequence: CASSFSLSEQYF. In DNA, the CDR3 is TGTGCCAGCAGCTTCAGTCTCTCCGAGCAGTACTTC.